This T cell receptor (beta chain) originates from a study of vaccination effects on CD4 cells after COVID-19. Germline V gene lookup returns CDR1 MNHEY and CDR2 SVGAGI. There are 16 residues in the CDR3. V was clipped by 4 bases and J by 4 bases, with 16 bases between them. When less than 12 days of culture had elapsed, CD4+ T cells were isolated. Researchers swapped half the medium for IL-2 medium on both days 3 and 7. TCRdb's copy holds only in-frame clones and misses some; the assay was immunoSEQ multiplex PCR. The sample yields about 74,000 clones, roughly four fifths seen once. This clone was recorded a few times. Its antigen is not identified.

The rearrangement joins TRBV6-5 to TRBJ1-4; the D gene is possibly TRBD1 (6 bases). This specimen was CD4+ T cells from PBMCs cultured without peptide, taken before COVID-19 vaccination. This clonotype was sampled from a human donor who received a COVID-19 vaccine. CDR3 protein: CASSSPREGGNEKLFF. CDR3 DNA: TGTGCCAGCAGTTCCCCAAGGGAAGGGGGTAATGAAAAACTGTTTTTT.